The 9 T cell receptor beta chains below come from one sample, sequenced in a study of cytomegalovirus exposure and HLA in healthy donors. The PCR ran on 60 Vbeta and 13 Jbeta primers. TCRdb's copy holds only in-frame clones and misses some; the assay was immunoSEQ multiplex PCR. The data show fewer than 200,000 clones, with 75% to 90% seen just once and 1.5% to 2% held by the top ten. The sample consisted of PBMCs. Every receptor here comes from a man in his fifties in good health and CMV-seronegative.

For the CDR3, the DNA is TGTGCCAGCAGTGAACCGAGGGCAGGGGAAAAGACCCAGTACTTC. It codes for CASSEPRAGEKTQYF. The chain couples TRBV6-1 to TRBJ2-5, with a tentative D call TRBD1 (6 bases). The germline V gene has CDR1 MNHNS and CDR2 SASEGT. V lost 2 bases and J lost 6, with 16 bases in between. The CDR3 consists of 15 residues.

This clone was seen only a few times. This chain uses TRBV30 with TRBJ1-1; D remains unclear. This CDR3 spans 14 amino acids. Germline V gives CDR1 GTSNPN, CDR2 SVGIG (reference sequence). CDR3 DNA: TGTGCTGGCAGGTTTCTCGAATGGAACACTGAAGCTTTCTTT. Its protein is CAGRFLEWNTEAFF.

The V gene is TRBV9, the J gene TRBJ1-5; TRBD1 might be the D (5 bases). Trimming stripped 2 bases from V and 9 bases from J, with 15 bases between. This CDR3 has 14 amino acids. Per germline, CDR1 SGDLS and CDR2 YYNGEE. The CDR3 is CASSVGGRGGPQHF. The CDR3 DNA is TGTGCCAGCAGCGTGGGAGGCCGCGGGGGGCCCCAGCATTTT.

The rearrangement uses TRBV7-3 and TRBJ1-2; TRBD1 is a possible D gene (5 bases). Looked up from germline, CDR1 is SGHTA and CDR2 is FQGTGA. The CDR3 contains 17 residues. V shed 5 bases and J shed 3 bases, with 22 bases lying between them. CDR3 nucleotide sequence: TGTGCCAGCAGCCGACAACTCGCGAGACAGAATTACTATGGCTACACCTTC. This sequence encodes CASSRQLARQNYYGYTF.

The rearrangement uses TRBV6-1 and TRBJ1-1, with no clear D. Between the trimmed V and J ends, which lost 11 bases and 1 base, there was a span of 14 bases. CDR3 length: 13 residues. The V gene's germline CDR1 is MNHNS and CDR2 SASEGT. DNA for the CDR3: TGTGCCGAGGGATCCGTTCGGAACACTGAAGCTTTCTTT. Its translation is CAEGSVRNTEAFF.

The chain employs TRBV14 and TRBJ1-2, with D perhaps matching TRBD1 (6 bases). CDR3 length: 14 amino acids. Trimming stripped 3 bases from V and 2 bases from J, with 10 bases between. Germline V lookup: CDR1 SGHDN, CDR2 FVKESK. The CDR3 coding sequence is TGTGCCAGCAGCCATCTGGACAGAAACTATGGCTACACCTTC. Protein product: CASSHLDRNYGYTF.

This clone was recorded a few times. CDR3: CASSLLRDTEAFF. The CDR3 DNA reads as TGTGCCAGCTCACTACTCAGGGACACTGAAGCTTTCTTT. The chain carries TRBV18 and TRBJ1-1; D is perhaps TRBD1 (5 bases). The V end was cut by 4 bases, the J end by 3 bases, with 9 bases between. CDR1 is KGHSH and CDR2 is LQKENI in the germline V gene. The CDR3 extends over 13 amino acids.

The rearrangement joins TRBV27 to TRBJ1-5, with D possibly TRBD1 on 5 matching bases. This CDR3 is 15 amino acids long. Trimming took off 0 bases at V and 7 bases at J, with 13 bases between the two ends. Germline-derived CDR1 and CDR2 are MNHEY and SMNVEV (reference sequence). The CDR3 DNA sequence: TGTGCCAGCAGTTTATCTCTGACCGGGGGGCAGCCCCAGCATTTT. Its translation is CASSLSLTGGQPQHF.

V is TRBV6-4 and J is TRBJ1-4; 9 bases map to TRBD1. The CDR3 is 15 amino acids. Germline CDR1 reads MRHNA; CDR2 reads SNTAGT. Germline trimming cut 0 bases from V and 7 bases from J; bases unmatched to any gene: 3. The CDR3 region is CASSDSGQGGEKLFF. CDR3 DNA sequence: TGTGCCAGCAGTGACTCGGGACAGGGAGGTGAAAAACTGTTTTTT.